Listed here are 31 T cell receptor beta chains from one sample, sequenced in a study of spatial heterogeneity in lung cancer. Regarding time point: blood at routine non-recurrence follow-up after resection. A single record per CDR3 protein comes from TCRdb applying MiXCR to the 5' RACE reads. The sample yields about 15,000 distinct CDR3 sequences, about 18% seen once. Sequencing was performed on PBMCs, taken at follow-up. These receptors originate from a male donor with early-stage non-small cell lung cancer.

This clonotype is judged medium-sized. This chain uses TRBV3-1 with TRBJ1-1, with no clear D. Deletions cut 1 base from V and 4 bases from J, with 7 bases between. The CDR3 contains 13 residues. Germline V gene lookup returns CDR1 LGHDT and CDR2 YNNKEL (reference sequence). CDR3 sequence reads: CASSQVPGTEAFF. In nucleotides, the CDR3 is TGTGCCAGCAGCCAAGTTCCGGGCACTGAAGCTTTCTTT.

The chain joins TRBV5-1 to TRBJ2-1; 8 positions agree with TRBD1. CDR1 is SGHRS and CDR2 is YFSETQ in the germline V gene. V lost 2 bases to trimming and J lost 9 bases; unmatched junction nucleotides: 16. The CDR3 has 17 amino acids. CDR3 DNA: TGCGCCAGCAGCTTAGCAACGGGACAGGTGGGACTGGGTGAGCAGTTCTTC. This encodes CASSLATGQVGLGEQFF.

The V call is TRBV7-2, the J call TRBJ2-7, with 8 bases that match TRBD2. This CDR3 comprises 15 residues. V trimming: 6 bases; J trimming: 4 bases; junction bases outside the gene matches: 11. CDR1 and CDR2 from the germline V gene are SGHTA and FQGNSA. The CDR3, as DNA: TGTGCCAGCAGTCCCCTGGCGGGGGGCCCTTACGAGCAGTACTTC. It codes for CASSPLAGGPYEQYF.

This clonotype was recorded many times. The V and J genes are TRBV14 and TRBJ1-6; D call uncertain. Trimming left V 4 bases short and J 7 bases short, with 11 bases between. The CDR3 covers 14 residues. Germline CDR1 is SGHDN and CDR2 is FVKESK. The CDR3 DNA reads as TGTGCCAGCAGCCGAAGGGTCCGGAATTCACCCCTCCACTTT. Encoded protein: CASSRRVRNSPLHF. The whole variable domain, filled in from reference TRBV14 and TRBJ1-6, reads EAGVTQFPSHSVIEKGQTVTLRCDPISGHDNLYWYRRVMGKEIKFLLHFVKESKQDESGMPNNRFLAERTGGTYSTLKVQPAELEDSGVYFCASSRRVRNSPLHFGNGTRLTVT.

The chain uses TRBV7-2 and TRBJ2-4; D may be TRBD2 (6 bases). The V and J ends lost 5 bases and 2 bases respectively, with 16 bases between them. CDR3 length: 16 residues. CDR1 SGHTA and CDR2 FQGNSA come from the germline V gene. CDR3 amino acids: CASSPGTPFTKNIQYF. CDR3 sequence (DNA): TGTGCCAGCAGCCCGGGGACTCCCTTCACCAAAAACATTCAGTACTTC.

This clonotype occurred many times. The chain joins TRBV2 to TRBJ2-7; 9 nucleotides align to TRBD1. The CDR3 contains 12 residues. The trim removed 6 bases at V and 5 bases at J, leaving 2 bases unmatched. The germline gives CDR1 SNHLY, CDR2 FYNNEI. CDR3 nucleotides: TGTGCCAGCAGGGACAGGGGTAACGAGCAGTACTTC. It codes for CASRDRGNEQYF.

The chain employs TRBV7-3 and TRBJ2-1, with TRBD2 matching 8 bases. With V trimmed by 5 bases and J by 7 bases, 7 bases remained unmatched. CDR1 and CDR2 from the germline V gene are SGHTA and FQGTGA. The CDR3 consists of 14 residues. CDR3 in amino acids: CASSPGGLVNEQFF. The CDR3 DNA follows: TGTGCCAGCAGCCCGGGGGGGCTGGTGAATGAGCAGTTCTTC.

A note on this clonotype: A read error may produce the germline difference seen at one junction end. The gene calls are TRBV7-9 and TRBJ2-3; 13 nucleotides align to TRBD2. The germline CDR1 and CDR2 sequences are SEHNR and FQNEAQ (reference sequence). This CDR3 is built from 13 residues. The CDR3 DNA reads TGTGCCAGCAGCTTAGGGACTAGCGGGGGCCTTGGGTTT. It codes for CASSLGTSGGLGF.

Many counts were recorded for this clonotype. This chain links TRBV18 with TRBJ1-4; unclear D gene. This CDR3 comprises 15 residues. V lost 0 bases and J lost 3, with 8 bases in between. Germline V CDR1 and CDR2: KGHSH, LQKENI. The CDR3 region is CASSPPAQSNEKLFF. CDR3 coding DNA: TGTGCCAGCTCACCACCGGCACAGTCTAATGAAAAACTGTTTTTT.

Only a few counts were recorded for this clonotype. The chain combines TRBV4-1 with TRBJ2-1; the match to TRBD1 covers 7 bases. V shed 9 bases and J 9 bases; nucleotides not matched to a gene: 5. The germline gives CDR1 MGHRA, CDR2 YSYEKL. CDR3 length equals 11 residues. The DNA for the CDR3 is TGCGCCAGTAGACAGGGACGTGAGCAGTTCTTC. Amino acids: CASRQGREQFF.

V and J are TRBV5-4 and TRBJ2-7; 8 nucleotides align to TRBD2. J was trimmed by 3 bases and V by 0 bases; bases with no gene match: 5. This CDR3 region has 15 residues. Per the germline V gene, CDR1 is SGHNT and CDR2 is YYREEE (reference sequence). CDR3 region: CASSLAGGEGYEQYF. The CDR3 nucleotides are TGTGCCAGCAGCTTGGCCGGGGGGGAAGGCTACGAGCAGTACTTC.

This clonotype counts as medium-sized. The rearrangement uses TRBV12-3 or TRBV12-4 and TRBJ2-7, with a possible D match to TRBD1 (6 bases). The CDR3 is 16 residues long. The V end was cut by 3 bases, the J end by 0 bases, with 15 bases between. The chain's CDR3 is CASSLVGQPSSYEQYF. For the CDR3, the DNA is TGTGCCAGCAGTTTGGTCGGACAGCCTAGCTCCTACGAGCAGTACTTC.

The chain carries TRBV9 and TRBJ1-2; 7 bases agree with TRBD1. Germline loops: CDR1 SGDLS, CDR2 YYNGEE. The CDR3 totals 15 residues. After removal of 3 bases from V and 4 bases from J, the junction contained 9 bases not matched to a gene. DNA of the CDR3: TGTGCCAGCAGCGCCGGGACAGCTTACACCTATGGCTACACCTTC. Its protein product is CASSAGTAYTYGYTF.

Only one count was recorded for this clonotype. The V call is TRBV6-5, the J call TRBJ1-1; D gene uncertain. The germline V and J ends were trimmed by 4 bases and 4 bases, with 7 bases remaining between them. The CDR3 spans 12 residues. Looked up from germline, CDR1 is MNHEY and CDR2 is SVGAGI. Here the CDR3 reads CASSFAGTEAFF. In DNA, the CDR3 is TGTGCCAGCAGTTTCGCAGGCACTGAAGCTTTCTTT.

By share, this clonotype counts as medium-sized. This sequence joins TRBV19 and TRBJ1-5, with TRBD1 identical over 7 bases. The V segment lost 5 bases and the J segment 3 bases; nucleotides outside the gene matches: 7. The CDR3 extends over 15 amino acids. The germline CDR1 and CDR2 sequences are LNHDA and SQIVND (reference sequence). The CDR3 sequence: CASSAGQTSNQPQHF. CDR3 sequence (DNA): TGTGCCAGTAGTGCGGGACAGACATCCAATCAGCCCCAGCATTTT.

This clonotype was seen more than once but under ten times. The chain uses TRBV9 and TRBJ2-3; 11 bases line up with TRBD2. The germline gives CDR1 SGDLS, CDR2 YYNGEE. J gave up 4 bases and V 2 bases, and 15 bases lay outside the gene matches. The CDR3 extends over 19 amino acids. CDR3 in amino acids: CASSVISGGAIGRSDTQYF. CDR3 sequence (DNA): TGTGCCAGCAGCGTGATTAGCGGGGGGGCCATAGGACGGTCAGATACGCAGTATTTT.

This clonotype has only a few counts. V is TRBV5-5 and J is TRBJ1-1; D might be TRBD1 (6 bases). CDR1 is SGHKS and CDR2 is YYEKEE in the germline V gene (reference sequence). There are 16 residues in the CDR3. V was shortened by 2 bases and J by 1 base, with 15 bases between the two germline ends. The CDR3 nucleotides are TGTGCCAGCAGCTTCCAGGGGCGTTGGAGGAACACTGAAGCTTTCTTT. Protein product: CASSFQGRWRNTEAFF.

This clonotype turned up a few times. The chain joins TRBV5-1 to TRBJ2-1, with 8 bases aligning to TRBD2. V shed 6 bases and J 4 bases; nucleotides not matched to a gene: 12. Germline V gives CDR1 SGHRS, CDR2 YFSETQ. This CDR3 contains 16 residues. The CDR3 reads CASNDPSGGPYNEQFF. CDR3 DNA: TGCGCCAGCAATGACCCCAGCGGGGGCCCGTACAATGAGCAGTTCTTC.

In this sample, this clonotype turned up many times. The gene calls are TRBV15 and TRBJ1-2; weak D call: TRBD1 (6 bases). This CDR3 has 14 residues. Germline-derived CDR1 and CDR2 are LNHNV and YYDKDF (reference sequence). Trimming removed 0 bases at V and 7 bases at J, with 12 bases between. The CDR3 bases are TGTGCCACCAGCAGAGATCAACAGGGCGGTGGCTACACCTTC. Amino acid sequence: CATSRDQQGGGYTF.

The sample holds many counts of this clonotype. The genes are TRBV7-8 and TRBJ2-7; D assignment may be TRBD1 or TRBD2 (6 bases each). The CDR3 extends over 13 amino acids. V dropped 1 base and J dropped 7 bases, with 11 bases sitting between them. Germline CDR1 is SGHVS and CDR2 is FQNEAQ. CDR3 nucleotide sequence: TGTGCCAGCAGCTTAGGTCTAGGGGGGGAGCAGTACTTC. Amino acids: CASSLGLGGEQYF.

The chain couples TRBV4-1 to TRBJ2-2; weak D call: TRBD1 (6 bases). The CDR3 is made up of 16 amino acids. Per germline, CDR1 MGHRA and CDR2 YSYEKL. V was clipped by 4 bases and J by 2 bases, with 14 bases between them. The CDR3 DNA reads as TGCGCCAGCAGCCCCGAGGGACATCAAAACACCGGGGAGCTGTTTTTT. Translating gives CASSPEGHQNTGELFF.

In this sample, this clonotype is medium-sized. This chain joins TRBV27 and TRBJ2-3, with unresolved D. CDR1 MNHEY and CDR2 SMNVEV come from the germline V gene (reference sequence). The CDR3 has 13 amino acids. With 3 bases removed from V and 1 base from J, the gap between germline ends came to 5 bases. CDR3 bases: TGTGCCAGCAGTTTTGTTCGCACAGATACGCAGTATTTT. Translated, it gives CASSFVRTDTQYF.

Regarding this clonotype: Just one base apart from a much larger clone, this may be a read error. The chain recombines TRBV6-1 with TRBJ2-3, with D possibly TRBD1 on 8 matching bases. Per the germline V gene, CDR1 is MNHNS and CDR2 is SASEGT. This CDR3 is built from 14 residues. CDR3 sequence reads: CASSNRGGTGTQYF. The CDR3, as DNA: TGTGCCAGCAGCAACAGGGGGGGCACAGGTACGCAGTATTTT.

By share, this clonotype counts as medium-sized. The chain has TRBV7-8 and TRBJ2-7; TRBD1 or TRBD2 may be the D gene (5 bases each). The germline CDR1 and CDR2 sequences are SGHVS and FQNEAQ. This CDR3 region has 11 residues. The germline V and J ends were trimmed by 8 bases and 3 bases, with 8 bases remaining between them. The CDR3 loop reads CASGGYYEQYF. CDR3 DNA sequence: TGTGCCAGCGGGGGATACTACGAGCAGTACTTC.

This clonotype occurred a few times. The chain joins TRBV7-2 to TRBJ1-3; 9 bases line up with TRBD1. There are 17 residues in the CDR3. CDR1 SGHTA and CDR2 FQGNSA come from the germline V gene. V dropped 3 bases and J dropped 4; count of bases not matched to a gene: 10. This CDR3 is CASSFAPTGGSGNTIYF. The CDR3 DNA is TGTGCCAGCAGCTTTGCCCCGACAGGGGGATCAGGAAACACCATATATTTT.

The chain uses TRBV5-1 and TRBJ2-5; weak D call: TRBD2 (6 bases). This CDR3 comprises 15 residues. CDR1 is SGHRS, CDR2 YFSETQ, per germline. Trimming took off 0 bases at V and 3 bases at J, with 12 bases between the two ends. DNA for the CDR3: TGCGCCAGCAGCTTGGCCGGCTGGGGGGAAGAGACCCAGTACTTC. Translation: CASSLAGWGEETQYF.

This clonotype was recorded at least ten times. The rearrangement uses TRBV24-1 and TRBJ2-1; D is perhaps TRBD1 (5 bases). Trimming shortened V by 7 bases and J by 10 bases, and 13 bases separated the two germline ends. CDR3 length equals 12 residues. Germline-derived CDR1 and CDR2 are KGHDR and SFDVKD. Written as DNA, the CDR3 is TGTGCCACCAGGGCAAGTAACAGGGAGCAGTTCTTC. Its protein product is CATRASNREQFF.

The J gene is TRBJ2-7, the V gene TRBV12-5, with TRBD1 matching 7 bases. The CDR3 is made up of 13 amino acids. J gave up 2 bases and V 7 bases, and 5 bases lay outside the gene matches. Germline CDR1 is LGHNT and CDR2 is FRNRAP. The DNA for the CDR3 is TGTGCTAGTGTCAGGACAGGCACCTACGAGCAGTACTTC. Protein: CASVRTGTYEQYF.

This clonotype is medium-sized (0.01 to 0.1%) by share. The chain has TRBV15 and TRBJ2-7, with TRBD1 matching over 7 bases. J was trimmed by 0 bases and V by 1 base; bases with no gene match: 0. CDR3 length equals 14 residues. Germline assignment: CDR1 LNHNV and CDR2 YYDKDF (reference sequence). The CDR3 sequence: CATSRAGGSYEQYF. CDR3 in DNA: TGTGCCACCAGCAGAGCAGGGGGCTCCTACGAGCAGTACTTC.

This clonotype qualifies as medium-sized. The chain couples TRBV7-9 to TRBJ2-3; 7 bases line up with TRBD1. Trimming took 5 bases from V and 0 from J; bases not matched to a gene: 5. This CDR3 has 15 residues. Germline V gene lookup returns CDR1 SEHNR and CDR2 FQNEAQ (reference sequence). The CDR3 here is CASSTDRTSTDTQYF. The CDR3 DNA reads TGTGCCAGCAGCACGGACAGGACGAGCACAGATACGCAGTATTTT. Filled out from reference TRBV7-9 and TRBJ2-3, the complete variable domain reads DTGVSQNPRHKITKRGQNVTFRCDPISEHNRLYWYRQTLGQGPEFLTYFQNEAQLEKSRLLSDRFSAERPKGSFSTLEIQRTEQGDSAMYLCASSTDRTSTDTQYFGPGTRLTVL.

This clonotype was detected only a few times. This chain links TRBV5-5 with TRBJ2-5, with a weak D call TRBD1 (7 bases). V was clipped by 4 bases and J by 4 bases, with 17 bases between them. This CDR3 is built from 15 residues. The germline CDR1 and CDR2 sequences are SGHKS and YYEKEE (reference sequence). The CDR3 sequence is CASSVGAGQSETQYF. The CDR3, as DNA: TGTGCCAGCAGCGTAGGGGCGGGACAGTCAGAGACCCAGTACTTC.